The 28 T cell receptor beta chains presented below share a single source sample, sequenced in a study of blood T cell repertoires in COVID-19 (dated by TCRdb to the early 2020s). The method behind the library was the immunoSEQ multiplex PCR assay. Sourced from immuneACCESS, this table was stored by TCRdb with only in-frame sequences that have V and J called. A share of the clones is absent; for the studies checked, an unresolved V gene accounts for under half, and the remainder has no known explanation. The sample contains 100,000 to 110,000 clones, roughly 85% of them found a single time. The ten largest make up approximately 31% of the sample. The material sequenced was peripheral blood. These TCRs come from a man in his 70s with active or convalescent COVID-19.

The chain combines TRBV15 with TRBJ2-7, with TRBD1 matching 9 bases. Per germline, CDR1 LNHNV and CDR2 YYDKDF (reference sequence). This CDR3 has 16 amino acids. The V gene end was trimmed by 2 bases and the J gene end by 4 bases; junction bases not matched to a gene: 9. CDR3 loop: CATSRSRGQGIYEQYF. CDR3 sequence (DNA): TGTGCCACCAGCAGATCCAGGGGACAGGGAATTTACGAGCAGTACTTC.

This sequence joins TRBV5-1 and TRBJ2-2; D is unclear. The CDR3 covers 14 residues. Trimming stripped 4 bases from V and 0 bases from J, with 7 bases between. Per germline, CDR1 SGHRS and CDR2 YFSETQ. The CDR3 region is CASSRRTNTGELFF. The CDR3 DNA reads TGCGCCAGCAGCCGCAGGACGAACACCGGGGAGCTGTTTTTT.

This clone was seen once. The genes are TRBV9 and TRBJ2-1, with 8 bases matching TRBD1. Germline loops: CDR1 SGDLS, CDR2 YYNGEE. Trimming at V came to 2 bases and at J to 5 bases, leaving 6 bases not matched to a gene. This CDR3 has 15 amino acids. The CDR3 DNA follows: TGTGCCAGCAGCGTTGGACAGGGAGGTCACAATGAGCAGTTCTTC. Protein sequence: CASSVGQGGHNEQFF.

J is TRBJ1-3 and V is TRBV6-5; D not resolved. The ends were cut back, 6 bases at V and 3 bases at J, with 12 bases in the middle. Germline-derived CDR1 and CDR2 are MNHEY and SVGAGI. This CDR3 spans 14 amino acids. For the CDR3, the DNA is TGTGCCAGCAGCCAATGGGGAGTTGGAAACACCATATATTTT. Its protein product is CASSQWGVGNTIYF.

The chain uses TRBV30 and TRBJ2-1, with 8 bases lining up with TRBD2. This CDR3 spans 13 amino acids. Germline V lookup: CDR1 GTSNPN, CDR2 SVGIG (reference sequence). V shed 3 bases and J 7 bases; nucleotides not matched to a gene: 5. The CDR3 DNA follows: TGTGCCTGGAGAGTAGCGGGGTCAAATGAGCAGTTCTTC. It translates to CAWRVAGSNEQFF.

The rearrangement links TRBV19 to TRBJ2-5; perhaps TRBD2 as D (7 bases). Trimming cost V 9 bases and J 5 bases, with 19 bases left between them. Germline-derived CDR1 and CDR2 are LNHDA and SQIVND (reference sequence). CDR3 length: 14 residues. The CDR3 bases are TGTGCCAGCCGTGATAGGGGGAGGGGGGAGACCCAGTACTTC. Translation gives CASRDRGRGETQYF.

The rearrangement uses TRBV11-2 and TRBJ2-6; a weak D match, TRBD1 (6 bases). CDR3 length: 16 amino acids. Germline assignment: CDR1 SGHAT and CDR2 FQNNGV. Trimming pared 4 bases from V and 2 bases from J, leaving 12 bases between. CDR3 in amino acids: CASSSQDRTGANVLTF. DNA for the CDR3: TGTGCCAGCAGCTCGCAGGACAGAACTGGGGCCAACGTCCTGACTTTC.

This clone was recorded once. The chain links TRBV28 to TRBJ2-1, with TRBD2 identical over 16 bases. The CDR3 has 15 amino acids. CDR1 and CDR2 (germline): MDHEN, SYDVKM. Trimming removed 5 bases from V and 12 bases from J; junction bases left unmatched: 7. CDR3 in amino acids: CASSTGLAGGQGQFF. The CDR3 bases are TGTGCCAGCAGTACGGGACTAGCGGGGGGGCAGGGGCAGTTCTTC.

V is TRBV6-4 and J is TRBJ2-1; a possible D gene is TRBD2 (6 bases). This CDR3 spans 15 amino acids. Trimming stripped 2 bases from V and 9 bases from J, with 17 bases between. Germline V gene lookup returns CDR1 MRHNA and CDR2 SNTAGT. DNA of the CDR3: TGTGCCAGCAGTGACCCAGCGGGCCCTCCCGGTGAGCAGTTCTTC. Protein sequence: CASSDPAGPPGEQFF.

J is TRBJ2-5 and V is TRBV7-6; 11 positions agree with TRBD1. V lost 4 bases and J lost 2; bases outside the gene matches: 3. CDR3 length equals 15 residues. Germline V gene sequence: CDR1 SGHVS, CDR2 FNYEAQ. CDR3 sequence reads: CASSSDRGQQETQYF. The CDR3 region has the DNA TGTGCCAGCAGCTCGGACAGGGGGCAACAAGAGACCCAGTACTTC.

A single count supports this clone. The rearrangement links TRBV28 to TRBJ2-7; 8 bases are shared with TRBD2. In germline, CDR1 is MDHEN, CDR2 SYDVKM. CDR3 length equals 15 residues. J was trimmed by 0 bases and V by 4 bases; bases with no gene match: 5. CDR3 nucleotide sequence: TGTGCCAGCAGTTCGGGGGGGCAGCACTCCTACGAGCAGTACTTC. Protein product: CASSSGGQHSYEQYF.

In its sample, this clone was seen once. This chain connects TRBV5-1 to TRBJ1-1; 10 bases map to TRBD1. The germline V gene has CDR1 SGHRS and CDR2 YFSETQ. The CDR3 runs to 13 residues. The V and J ends lost 0 bases and 8 bases, in that order; junction bases with no gene match: 1. Written as DNA, the CDR3 is TGCGCCAGCAGCTTGGTGGACAGGGGGGAAGCTTTCTTT. Its protein is CASSLVDRGEAFF.

The chain has TRBV5-4 and TRBJ2-5; 10 nucleotides agree with TRBD2. Germline assignment: CDR1 SGHNT and CDR2 YYREEE (reference sequence). The V gene end was trimmed by 1 base and the J gene end by 1 base; junction bases not matched to a gene: 1. This CDR3 is 15 amino acids long. CDR3 DNA: TGTGCCAGCAGCTTGCCTAGCGGGAGCCAAGAGACCCAGTACTTC. This codes for CASSLPSGSQETQYF.

This clone has a handful of counts. The J gene is TRBJ2-5, the V gene TRBV9; 12 bases agree with TRBD1. V dropped 4 bases and J dropped 4; count of bases not matched to a gene: 11. Germline V gives CDR1 SGDLS, CDR2 YYNGEE. CDR3 length: 17 amino acids. Here the CDR3 reads CASSLPVGTGGLETQYF. The CDR3 DNA reads TGTGCCAGCAGCCTCCCGGTGGGGACAGGGGGCCTAGAGACCCAGTACTTC.

The genes are TRBV7-3 and TRBJ2-1, with 16 bases identical to TRBD2. CDR3 length: 16 residues. The V gene end was trimmed by 2 bases and the J gene end by 8 bases; junction bases not matched to a gene: 3. Germline values: CDR1 SGHTA, CDR2 FQGTGA. CDR3 sequence: CASSLGTSGGAHEQFF. The CDR3, as DNA: TGTGCCAGCAGCTTAGGGACTAGCGGGGGGGCCCATGAGCAGTTCTTC.

This clone has only a few counts. The chain couples TRBV5-1 to TRBJ1-1; D possibly corresponds to TRBD1 (6 bases). V was shortened by 4 bases and J by 1 base, with 14 bases between the two germline ends. Per the germline V gene, CDR1 is SGHRS and CDR2 is YFSETQ. The CDR3 sequence is 15 residues long. This chain's CDR3 is CASSLPAGANTEAFF. The CDR3 DNA follows: TGCGCCAGCAGCCTCCCGGCGGGGGCGAACACTGAAGCTTTCTTT.

The genes are TRBV14 and TRBJ2-7; 8 bases agree with TRBD2. Losses at the gene ends were 5 bases for V and 0 bases for J; bases not matched to a gene: 6. This CDR3 contains 15 residues. The V gene's germline CDR1 is SGHDN and CDR2 FVKESK. The CDR3 bases are TGTGCCAGCAGCAGGGCGGGAGGTAACTCCTACGAGCAGTACTTC. Its translation: CASSRAGGNSYEQYF.

The V call is TRBV5-1, the J call TRBJ2-1; TRBD1 matches at 9 bases. Trimming took 0 bases from V and 9 from J; bases not matched to a gene: 7. The CDR3 loop spans 15 amino acids. Per the germline V gene, CDR1 is SGHRS and CDR2 is YFSETQ. The CDR3 region is CASSLDTGGSSEQFF. CDR3 bases: TGCGCCAGCAGCTTGGATACAGGGGGCTCGAGTGAGCAGTTCTTC.

This chain links TRBV6-2 or TRBV6-3 with TRBJ2-1; 12 nucleotides align to TRBD2. The CDR3 spans 15 residues. V lost 6 bases, J lost 4 bases, and 4 bases stayed unmatched. Germline V lookup: CDR1 MNHEY, CDR2 SVGEGT. The CDR3 nucleotides read TGTGCCAGCAGCCGGCTAGCGGGGGGGTACAATGAGCAGTTCTTC. Its translation is CASSRLAGGYNEQFF.

In its sample, this clone was seen once. The chain carries TRBV10-3 and TRBJ2-7, with 9 positions matching TRBD1. This CDR3 comprises 15 residues. Germline V gene data show CDR1 as ENHRY and CDR2 as SYGVKD. The V gene end was trimmed by 3 bases and the J gene end by 6 bases; junction bases not matched to a gene: 9. The CDR3: CAISETGTGIVEQYF. The CDR3 nucleotides are TGTGCCATCAGTGAAACCGGGACAGGGATTGTCGAGCAGTACTTC.

V usage is TRBV13 and J usage is TRBJ1-4; 7 nucleotides line up with TRBD1. This CDR3 region has 13 residues. Losses at the gene ends were 3 bases for V and 6 bases for J; bases not matched to a gene: 1. Per germline, CDR1 PRHDT and CDR2 FYEKMQ (reference sequence). The CDR3 reads CASSFDRDEKLFF. CDR3 DNA sequence: TGTGCCAGCAGCTTTGACAGGGATGAAAAACTGTTTTTT. The whole variable domain, remainder taken from reference TRBV13 and TRBJ1-4, is AAGVIQSPRHLIKEKRETATLKCYPIPRHDTVYWYQQGPGQDPQFLISFYEKMQSDKGSIPDRFSAQQFSDYHSELNMSSLELGDSALYFCASSFDRDEKLFFGSGTQLSVL.

This clone has more than one count but fewer than ten. V gene TRBV24-1 combines with J gene TRBJ2-1; 9 bases match TRBD2. Germline CDR1 and CDR2: KGHDR and SFDVKD. V lost 0 bases, J lost 5 bases, and 7 bases stayed unmatched. The CDR3 length is 17 residues. The CDR3 loop reads CATSDLAGLAGDNEQFF. The CDR3 DNA sequence: TGTGCCACCAGTGATTTGGCGGGACTAGCCGGCGACAATGAGCAGTTCTTC.

In this sample, this clone turned up once. V gene TRBV5-1 combines with J gene TRBJ2-1; 12 bases are a match to TRBD1. The V segment lost 3 bases and the J segment 8 bases; nucleotides outside the gene matches: 6. Germline-derived CDR1 and CDR2 are SGHRS and YFSETQ. This CDR3 contains 15 residues. The CDR3 is CASSSAGQGAYEQFF. DNA of the CDR3: TGCGCCAGCAGCTCAGCGGGACAGGGGGCCTATGAGCAGTTCTTC. The full variable domain, with the rest looked up from reference TRBV5-1 and TRBJ2-1, is KAGVTQTPRYLIKTRGQQVTLSCSPISGHRSVSWYQQTPGQGLQFLFEYFSETQRNKGNFPGRFSGRQFSNSRSEMNVSTLELGDSALYLCASSSAGQGAYEQFFGPGTRLTVL.

This clone has only a few counts. V gene TRBV11-2 combines with J gene TRBJ2-7; tentatively, D is TRBD1 (5 bases). The V end lost 3 bases, the J end lost 1 base, and 13 bases lay between the germline ends. The CDR3 contains 15 residues. Looked up from germline, CDR1 is SGHAT and CDR2 is FQNNGV. CDR3 sequence reads: CASSLTQGVSYEQYF. The DNA of the CDR3 is TGTGCCAGCAGCTTGACGCAGGGTGTTTCCTACGAGCAGTACTTC.

This clone was seen a single time. The chain employs TRBV21-1 and TRBJ2-2; TRBD2, the table's D call, was not compared with the DNA. TRBV21-1 constitutes a pseudogene. The CDR3 extends over 13 amino acids. CDR3 loop: CATQPGNTGELFF. As DNA, the CDR3 is TGTGCGACCCAGCCGGGAAACACCGGGGAGCTGTTTTTT.

This chain links TRBV4-2 with TRBJ2-6, with a tentative D call TRBD2 (7 bases). Trimming removed 4 bases from V and 2 bases from J, with 12 bases in between. Germline V gives CDR1 LGHNA, CDR2 YNFKEQ. This CDR3 has 16 amino acids. Here the CDR3 DNA reads TGTGCCAGCAGCCCTGGGGGGGCCGCTGGGGCCAACGTCCTGACTTTC. Protein sequence: CASSPGGAAGANVLTF.

This chain joins TRBV4-1 and TRBJ2-1; 11 positions agree with TRBD2. The CDR3 extends over 16 amino acids. The germline CDR1 and CDR2 sequences are MGHRA and YSYEKL. The V gene end was trimmed by 3 bases and the J gene end by 7 bases; junction bases not matched to a gene: 8. CDR3 DNA sequence: TGCGCCAGCAGCCACCTTGCTAGCGGGGGGATTAATGAGCAGTTCTTC. Translated: CASSHLASGGINEQFF.

The chain has TRBV5-1 and TRBJ1-1; 7 positions agree with TRBD1. The CDR3 is made up of 16 amino acids. J lost 5 bases, V lost 0 bases, and 10 bases had no gene match. CDR1 SGHRS and CDR2 YFSETQ come from the germline V gene. The CDR3 sequence: CASSLVSQGFRTEAFF. In DNA, the CDR3 is TGCGCCAGCAGCTTGGTATCACAGGGGTTTAGGACTGAAGCTTTCTTT.